This TCR beta chain was sequenced in a study of Ad26.COV2.S vaccination and SARS-CoV-2 variants. Study details: Of the COV1001 trial arms, the Ad26.COV2.S arm included the donor. Doses of Ad26.COV2.S were injected into muscle once or twice, 56 days apart.

Generated by immunoSEQ multiplex PCR, the TCRdb table keeps only in-frame clones and is missing some. This sample has 350,000 to 500,000 clones, with more than 80% found just once. The treatment was: around 19 received Ad26.COV2.S at low or high dose, single or two shots; several received placebo; per-sample allocation not given. Day 63 after the first injection of vaccine or placebo was the sampling time. The donor's status was that of an adult aged 18-55 years in Boston. The CDR3 consists of 15 residues. Germline trimming cut 5 bases from V and 3 bases from J; bases unmatched to any gene: 9. In germline, CDR1 is MDHEN, CDR2 SYDVKM.

The clonotype comes from a person aged 18 to 59 who received the Ad26.COV2.S COVID-19 vaccine or a placebo. This chain uses TRBV28 with TRBJ2-5; 7 bases map to TRBD2. This specimen was peripheral blood, taken in a trial of Ad26.COV2.S vaccine versus placebo. CDR3 bases: TGTGCCAGCAGTGTGAGCTCGGCGGGAGAAGAGACCCAGTACTTC. Protein sequence: CASSVSSAGEETQYF.